This T cell receptor (beta chain) was recorded in a study of T cells in Graves' hyperthyroidism and ophthalmopathy. Trimming took 4 bases from V and 13 from J, leaving 13 bases between them. Germline V gene data show CDR1 as ENHRY and CDR2 as SYGVKD. The CDR3 is 11 amino acids. RNA transcripts were the template for amplifying TCR beta CDR3 regions. The HTBI primer set was used in a first-round RT-PCR of the TCR CDR3. TCRdb used MiXCR to reprocess the multiplex PCR reads, holding one entry per CDR3 protein. The sample contains a few hundred thousand distinct CDR3 sequences, 14% to 15% of which appear only once. Regarding this clonotype: Possible read error: a much larger clone is one base away.

The V gene is TRBV10-3, the J gene TRBJ1-1, with unresolved D. This receptor was taken from a woman aged 40 to 50 with Graves' hyperthyroidism that later progressed to Graves' ophthalmopathy. The source material was blood. The DNA of the CDR3 is TGTGCCATCAGTGGGGGAGTGTTTGTTTTCTTT. It is translated as CAISGGVFVFF.